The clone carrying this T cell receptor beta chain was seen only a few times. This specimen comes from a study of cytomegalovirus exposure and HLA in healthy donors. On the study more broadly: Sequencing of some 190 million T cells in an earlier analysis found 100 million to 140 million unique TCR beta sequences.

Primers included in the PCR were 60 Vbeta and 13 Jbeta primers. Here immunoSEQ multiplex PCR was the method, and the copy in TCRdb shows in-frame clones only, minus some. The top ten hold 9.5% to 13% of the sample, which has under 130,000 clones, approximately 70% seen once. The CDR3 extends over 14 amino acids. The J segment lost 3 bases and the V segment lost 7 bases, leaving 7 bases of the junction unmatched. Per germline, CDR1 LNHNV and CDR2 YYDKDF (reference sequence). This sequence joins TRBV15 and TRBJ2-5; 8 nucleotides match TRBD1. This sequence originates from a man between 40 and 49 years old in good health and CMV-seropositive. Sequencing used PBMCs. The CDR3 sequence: CATTSDRGKETQYF. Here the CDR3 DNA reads TGTGCCACCACCTCCGACAGGGGAAAAGAGACCCAGTACTTC.